The clone carrying this T cell receptor (beta chain) occurred many times. This sample stems from a study of T-cell reconstitution after alpha-beta-depleted transplantation in children. A library of TCRbeta sequences, prepared with unique molecular identifiers, was generated. TCRdb recomputed calls from the PCR reads with MiXCR, one row per CDR3 protein. The repertoire consists of approximately 640,000 distinct CDR3 sequences, with roughly 15% occurring once and the leading ten covering under 1.2%. Germline CDR1 DFQATT, CDR2 SNEGSKA (reference sequence). The CDR3 extends over 15 amino acids. V was shortened by 5 bases and J by 0 bases, with 11 bases between the two germline ends.

V and J are TRBV20-1 and TRBJ1-6; D unclear. This receptor was identified in a human donor who donated a stem cell graft to a child with acute myeloid leukemia. The source was PBMCs from the stem cell graft donor, collected from the stem cell graft. The CDR3 DNA reads as TGCAGTGCTCCAACACAGAGCTCCTATAATTCACCCCTCCACTTT. This gives the protein CSAPTQSSYNSPLHF.